The 30 T cell receptor beta chains given below trace back to one sample, sequenced in a study of identical twins. TCRdb re-analysed the 5' RACE reads in MiXCR, keeping a single row per CDR3 protein. The sample includes hundreds of thousands of distinct CDR3 sequences, more than 6.5% of them seen just once. These data were also filed under a second study, of yellow fever vaccine responses in identical twins.

Sequencing input: memory (CD45RO+) T cells sorted from blood. All receptors derive from a woman aged 18-29 years in good health.

This clonotype was counted ten times or more. The rearrangement uses TRBV4-1 and TRBJ2-7, with unresolved D. Germline lookup yields CDR1 MGHRA and CDR2 YSYEKL. Deletions cut 1 base from V and 7 bases from J, with 20 bases between. The CDR3 totals 16 residues. CDR3 coding DNA: TGCGCCAGCAGCCAAGTGGACCTCATAAGATTTGAGGAGCAGTACTTC. Translating it yields CASSQVDLIRFEEQYF.

The rearrangement joins TRBV10-2 to TRBJ2-6; a possible D gene is TRBD1 (5 bases). CDR1 is WSHSY, CDR2 SAAADI, per germline. Trimming took 8 bases from V and 0 from J, leaving 17 bases between them. This CDR3 spans 17 amino acids. The CDR3 region is CASQVQGKVSGANVLTF. CDR3 nucleotides: TGCGCCAGCCAGGTTCAGGGTAAAGTCTCTGGGGCCAACGTCCTGACTTTC.

The table lists this clonotype with a few counts. This chain links TRBV2 with TRBJ1-2; D is uncertain. V lost 2 bases and J lost 8, with 12 bases in between. The CDR3 consists of 13 residues. In germline, CDR1 is SNHLY, CDR2 FYNNEI. The DNA of the CDR3 is TGTGCCAGCAGTGAACCGGGAGGGAGAGGCTACACCTTC. Amino acid sequence: CASSEPGGRGYTF.

The gene calls are TRBV25-1 and TRBJ1-3; D is possibly TRBD1 (6 bases). Deletions cut 3 bases from V and 6 bases from J, with 15 bases between. Germline-derived CDR1 and CDR2 are MGHDK and SYGVNS. The CDR3 runs to 15 residues. The CDR3 loop reads CASSEVGGAENTIYF. Here the CDR3 DNA reads TGTGCCAGCAGTGAGGTTGGGGGCGCGGAAAACACCATATATTTT.

This clonotype was detected many times. This rearrangement joins TRBV19 to TRBJ1-6; no definite D call. CDR1 is LNHDA and CDR2 is SQIVND in the germline V gene (reference sequence). The CDR3 runs to 14 residues. Trimming shortened V by 7 bases and J by 5 bases, and 12 bases separated the two germline ends. The CDR3 sequence is CASTSRQDNSPLHF. Written as DNA, the CDR3 is TGTGCCAGTACGTCGAGGCAGGATAATTCACCCCTCCACTTT.

In this sample, this clonotype turned up a few times. The V and J genes are TRBV6-1 and TRBJ2-3, with D tentatively TRBD1 (6 bases). The CDR3 contains 15 residues. Germline assignment: CDR1 MNHNS and CDR2 SASEGT. V gave up 5 bases and J gave up 2 bases, with 14 bases separating them. CDR3 amino acids: CASSQGDTLTDTQYF. The CDR3 DNA reads as TGTGCCAGCAGTCAAGGGGACACCCTCACAGATACGCAGTATTTT.

The chain joins TRBV27 to TRBJ2-7, with 11 bases identical to TRBD2. Germline CDR1 MNHEY, CDR2 SMNVEV (reference sequence). The junction had 7 bases not matched to a gene; V was cut back by 6 bases and J by 6 bases. The CDR3 sequence is 14 residues long. The CDR3 spells CASSPLAGAIEQYF. The CDR3 DNA reads as TGTGCCAGCAGCCCACTAGCGGGAGCGATCGAGCAGTACTTC.

This clonotype was counted many times. The chain is built from TRBV20-1 and TRBJ2-5; TRBD2 matches at 7 bases. Losses at the gene ends were 8 bases for V and 4 bases for J; bases not matched to a gene: 4. Germline CDR1 and CDR2: DFQATT and SNEGSKA (reference sequence). The CDR3 consists of 11 residues. CDR3 amino acids: CSSGIGETQYF. The DNA for the CDR3 is TGCAGTAGCGGGATAGGAGAGACCCAGTACTTC.

In this sample, this clonotype turned up a few times. V gene TRBV18 combines with J gene TRBJ2-7; 7 bases match TRBD1. The CDR3 has 17 amino acids. CDR1 and CDR2 from the germline V gene are KGHSH and LQKENI. Trimming removed 2 bases from V and 1 base from J; junction bases left unmatched: 11. CDR3 bases: TGTGCCAGCTCACCATTAACCCGGGACAGCAAATCCTACGAGCAGTACTTC. Translation: CASSPLTRDSKSYEQYF.

This clonotype was seen repeatedly, ten times or more. The rearrangement uses TRBV3-1 and TRBJ1-1; a weak D match, TRBD1 (5 bases). Germline V CDR1 and CDR2: LGHDT, YNNKEL (reference sequence). The CDR3 loop spans 17 amino acids. Between the trimmed V and J ends, which lost 4 bases and 3 bases, there was a span of 21 bases. CDR3 region: CASSPAIREWGDTEAFF. DNA for the CDR3: TGTGCCAGCAGCCCCGCCATCCGGGAATGGGGGGACACTGAAGCTTTCTTT. The variable domain in full, completed from reference TRBV3-1 and TRBJ1-1, reads DTAVSQTPKYLVTQMGNDKSIKCEQNLGHDTMYWYKQDSKKFLKIMFSYNNKELIINETVPNRFSPKSPDKAHLNLHINSLELGDSAVYFCASSPAIREWGDTEAFFGQGTRLTVV.

Many counts were recorded for this clonotype. The genes are TRBV4-2 and TRBJ2-5; D is perhaps TRBD1 (7 bases). Germline V gene data show CDR1 as LGHNA and CDR2 as YNFKEQ. V gave up 4 bases and J gave up 4 bases, with 13 bases separating them. The CDR3 is 14 amino acids. CDR3 sequence: CASSRRQGGETQYF. DNA for the CDR3: TGTGCCAGCAGCCGACGACAGGGAGGAGAGACCCAGTACTTC.

This clonotype was recorded a few times. The chain carries TRBV2 and TRBJ1-1; 7 bases fit TRBD1. Germline CDR1 is SNHLY and CDR2 is FYNNEI. Trimming cost V 10 bases and J 1 base; bases outside gene matches: 6. This CDR3 is 13 amino acids long. CDR3 bases: TGTGCCACTTACAGGGGAGGGAACACTGAAGCTTTCTTT. Its translation is CATYRGGNTEAFF.

This chain connects TRBV20-1 to TRBJ2-1; perhaps TRBD2 as D (6 bases). Germline V gene data show CDR1 as DFQATT and CDR2 as SNEGSKA (reference sequence). Trimming left V 3 bases short and J 3 bases short, with 12 bases between. This CDR3 has 14 amino acids. CDR3 bases: TGCAGTGCTAGGCTCAGACTAGGCTACAATGAGCAGTTCTTC. Translating gives CSARLRLGYNEQFF.

Ten or more counts support this clonotype. The chain uses TRBV12-3 or TRBV12-4 and TRBJ2-1, with a tentative D call TRBD1 (7 bases). The CDR3 contains 15 residues. Trimming left V 3 bases short and J 7 bases short, with 16 bases between. The CDR3 DNA reads as TGTGCCAGCAGTTTTGGAGGGGGCCTGGGGAATGAGCAGTTCTTC. It is translated as CASSFGGGLGNEQFF.

This clonotype was detected a few times. The J gene is TRBJ2-7, the V gene TRBV5-1, with 8 bases identical to TRBD1. The CDR3 totals 15 residues. Germline CDR1 reads SGHRS; CDR2 reads YFSETQ. V dropped 0 bases and J dropped 4; count of bases not matched to a gene: 6. The CDR3 sequence is CASSLARGQLYEQYF. In nucleotides, the CDR3 is TGCGCCAGCAGCTTGGCCAGGGGGCAGCTTTACGAGCAGTACTTC. Using reference TRBV5-1 and TRBJ2-7 for the parts outside the CDR3, the full variable domain is KAGVTQTPRYLIKTRGQQVTLSCSPISGHRSVSWYQQTPGQGLQFLFEYFSETQRNKGNFPGRFSGRQFSNSRSEMNVSTLELGDSALYLCASSLARGQLYEQYFGPGTRLTVT.

This clonotype has more than one count but fewer than ten. CDR3 DNA sequence: TGCGCCAGCAGTGACCCGGGACAGACGAACGAGCAGTACTTC. This gives the protein CASSDPGQTNEQYF. This chain joins TRBV10-2 and TRBJ2-7, with TRBD1 matching 7 bases. Germline trimming cut 3 bases from V and 5 bases from J; bases unmatched to any gene: 7. The CDR3 consists of 14 residues. Per the germline V gene, CDR1 is WSHSY and CDR2 is SAAADI.

This clonotype was detected many times. The chain is built from TRBV10-3 and TRBJ2-4; tentative D call: TRBD1 (7 bases). The germline V gene encodes CDR1 ENHRY and CDR2 SYGVKD. CDR3 length: 16 amino acids. V was shortened by 1 base and J by 4 bases, with 14 bases between the two germline ends. CDR3 in DNA: TGTGCCATCAGTGAGTACCCCGCAGGGGGGAAAAACATTCAGTACTTC. Translated: CAISEYPAGGKNIQYF.

This clonotype was picked up many times. V gene TRBV5-1 combines with J gene TRBJ2-7; D gene uncertain. Germline V lookup: CDR1 SGHRS, CDR2 YFSETQ. There are 13 residues in the CDR3. The V end was cut by 0 bases, the J end by 4 bases, with 8 bases between. CDR3 sequence reads: CASSLEAVYEQYF. CDR3 nucleotides: TGCGCCAGCAGCTTGGAGGCTGTGTACGAGCAGTACTTC.

The CDR3 DNA is TGCAGTGCTGATACAGGGTCCACAGATACGCAGTATTTT. Its protein product is CSADTGSTDTQYF. The chain has TRBV20-1 and TRBJ2-3, with TRBD1 as a possible D gene (6 bases). Germline V gene lookup returns CDR1 DFQATT and CDR2 SNEGSKA (reference sequence). The CDR3 runs 13 residues. V was shortened by 5 bases and J by 2 bases, with 11 bases between the two germline ends.

This clonotype was counted only a few times. V gene TRBV7-3 combines with J gene TRBJ1-3, with unresolved D. V lost 5 bases to trimming and J lost 0 bases, with 11 bases between them. CDR3 length: 15 residues. Germline V gene sequence: CDR1 SGHTA, CDR2 FQGTGA. The CDR3 loop reads CASSLGPSSGNTIYF. Written as DNA, the CDR3 is TGTGCCAGCAGCCTTGGACCGAGCTCTGGAAACACCATATATTTT. Together with reference TRBV7-3 and TRBJ1-3, the CDR3 gives the full variable domain: GAGVSQTPSNKVTEKGKYVELRCDPISGHTALYWYRQSLGQGPEFLIYFQGTGAADDSGLPNDRFFAVRPEGSVSTLKIQRTERGDSAVYLCASSLGPSSGNTIYFGEGSWLTVV.

This clonotype was detected ten times or more. The rearrangement links TRBV7-2 to TRBJ2-3, with 8 nucleotides matching TRBD2. Germline V CDR1 and CDR2: SGHTA, FQGNSA. The trim removed 4 bases at V and 7 bases at J, leaving 4 bases unmatched. This CDR3 region has 13 residues. CDR3 region: CASSSGLANTQYF. The CDR3 nucleotides are TGTGCCAGCAGCTCAGGACTAGCAAATACGCAGTATTTT.

This clonotype came up many times. The rearrangement uses TRBV3-1 and TRBJ1-4, with unresolved D. Germline-derived CDR1 and CDR2 are LGHDT and YNNKEL (reference sequence). V shed 8 bases and J shed 7 bases, with 5 bases lying between them. There are 10 residues in the CDR3. CDR3 in DNA: TGTGCCAGCGAGGGTGAAAAACTGTTTTTT. This translates into CASEGEKLFF.

The chain links TRBV18 to TRBJ2-7; possible D gene TRBD2, 6 bases. The CDR3 covers 15 residues. The V end lost 2 bases, the J end lost 5 bases, and 16 bases lay between the germline ends. Germline V lookup: CDR1 KGHSH, CDR2 LQKENI. The CDR3 nucleotides are TGTGCCAGCTCACCAATCGGCGGAGGGAGAGACGAGCAGTACTTC. Encoded protein: CASSPIGGGRDEQYF.

The chain couples TRBV6-2 or TRBV6-3 to TRBJ2-5; 7 positions match TRBD1. Germline V lookup: CDR1 MNHEY, CDR2 SVGEGT. This CDR3 contains 15 residues. Trimming removed 6 bases from V and 1 base from J; junction bases left unmatched: 8. CDR3 nucleotides: TGTGCCAGCAGCCCCCAGACAGGGATCCAAGAGACCCAGTACTTC. Protein: CASSPQTGIQETQYF.

This clonotype was seen only a few times. The J gene is TRBJ2-2, the V gene TRBV18, with D perhaps matching TRBD1 (6 bases). V lost 10 bases and J 5 bases, leaving 17 bases between the germline ends. Looked up from germline, CDR1 is KGHSH and CDR2 is LQKENI. The CDR3 extends over 14 amino acids. The CDR3, as DNA: TGTGCCACCTCCACCGTCGGGACAACCGGGGAGCTGTTTTTT. It codes for CATSTVGTTGELFF.

This clonotype has ten or more counts. V usage is TRBV3-1 and J usage is TRBJ2-2; 10 bases agree with TRBD1. The CDR3 extends over 15 amino acids. Unmatched junction bases numbered 5, after V lost 4 bases and J lost 6 bases. Germline V gene data show CDR1 as LGHDT and CDR2 as YNNKEL (reference sequence). The CDR3 reads CASSPGQGRPGELFF. CDR3 in DNA: TGTGCCAGCAGCCCGGGACAGGGGAGACCCGGGGAGCTGTTTTTT. Variable domain in full (rest from reference TRBV3-1 and TRBJ2-2): DTAVSQTPKYLVTQMGNDKSIKCEQNLGHDTMYWYKQDSKKFLKIMFSYNNKELIINETVPNRFSPKSPDKAHLNLHINSLELGDSAVYFCASSPGQGRPGELFFGEGSRLTVL.

Many counts were recorded for this clonotype. The genes are TRBV7-2 and TRBJ1-3, with 7 bases fitting TRBD1. In germline, CDR1 is SGHTA, CDR2 FQGNSA. Losses at the gene ends were 5 bases for V and 4 bases for J; bases not matched to a gene: 11. The CDR3 runs 16 residues. CDR3 nucleotide sequence: TGTGCCAGCAGCCCTACTTTGACAGGGTACGGAAACACCATATATTTT. Protein product: CASSPTLTGYGNTIYF.

This clonotype has ten or more counts. One end of the junction does not line up with germline, which may come from a read error. V gene TRBV7-7 combines with J gene TRBJ2-5; 12 bases are a match to TRBD1. Looked up from germline, CDR1 is SSHAT and CDR2 is FNYEAQ (reference sequence). This CDR3 spans 16 amino acids. CDR3 sequence reads: CASSIGTGGYQETQYF. The CDR3 DNA follows: TGTGCTAGCAGCATCGGGACAGGGGGCTACCAAGAGACCCAGTACTTC.

This clonotype came up many times. The chain employs TRBV11-2 and TRBJ1-4, with 10 bases that match TRBD1. V lost 4 bases and J lost 8; bases outside the gene matches: 16. There are 18 residues in the CDR3. Germline values: CDR1 SGHAT, CDR2 FQNNGV. CDR3 DNA: TGTGCCAGCAGCTCACAAATCGGGACAGGGGAAGAATGGGAAAAACTGTTTTTT. Its translation is CASSSQIGTGEEWEKLFF.

This clonotype was seen at least ten times. The J gene is TRBJ2-7, the V gene TRBV7-2; D is ambiguous. This CDR3 is 16 amino acids long. The germline gives CDR1 SGHTA, CDR2 FQGNSA. V was clipped by 0 bases and J by 3 bases, with 15 bases between them. The DNA of the CDR3 is TGTGCCAGCAGCTTAGCAGCACATCTATTGGACTACGAGCAGTACTTC. It yields the protein CASSLAAHLLDYEQYF.